This paragraph covers one T cell receptor beta chain sequence. MiXCR, applied by TCRdb to the RT-PCR reads, yields one record per CDR3 protein. Here the sample spans over 350,000 distinct CDR3 sequences, about a sixth being singletons. These data belong to a study of patients and donors after allogeneic stem cell transplantation. The CDR3 covers 16 residues. The ends lost 4 bases at V and 3 bases at J; junction bases unmatched: 9. Germline values: CDR1 SNHLY, CDR2 FYNNEI. This clonotype was sampled from a human donor who was either an allogeneic HSCT recipient or a stem cell or donor lymphocyte infusion donor (not recorded which). It is not recorded whose cells these are; they may come from a transplant donor. The V and J genes are TRBV2 and TRBJ2-5; 9 bases map to TRBD1. Sequencing input: blood, either unsorted or a sorted T cell fraction (not recorded which). The DNA of the CDR3 is TGTGCCAGCAGTGGAATCGGGACAGGGTCGGAAGAGACCCAGTACTTC. It yields the protein CASSGIGTGSEETQYF.